The 30 T cell receptor beta chains below come from one sample, sequenced in a study. A single record per CDR3 protein comes from TCRdb applying MiXCR to the 5' RACE reads. There are 35,000 to 50,000 distinct CDR3 sequences in the sample; about 30% occur only once, and about 4% lies in the top ten. Sequenced sample: tumor-infiltrating memory CD4+ T cells sorted from the breast tumor. Subset noted: memory CD4+ T cells, CD4+CD45RO+CD25-. These receptors were obtained from a female donor with breast cancer.

V and J are TRBV6-1 and TRBJ2-3; 7 bases align to TRBD1. V gave up 4 bases and J gave up 0 bases; unmatched junction bases: 13. The CDR3 is 18 amino acids. CDR1 is MNHNS, CDR2 SASEGT, per germline. The DNA for the CDR3 is TGTGCCAGCAGTGCTGGACAGGTGTCCCTCGTTAGCACAGATACGCAGTATTTT. Its protein is CASSAGQVSLVSTDTQYF.

This chain joins TRBV4-3 and TRBJ1-3; no clear D. Per germline, CDR1 LGHNA and CDR2 YSLEER. The CDR3 spans 16 residues. The V gene lost 3 bases and the J gene lost 4 bases, with 16 bases spanning the gap. Here the CDR3 reads CASSHQLQFSGNTIYF. The CDR3 coding sequence is TGCGCCAGCAGCCACCAGTTACAGTTCTCAGGAAACACCATATATTTT.

This clonotype was counted ten times or more. The rearrangement joins TRBV6-5 to TRBJ2-7; TRBD2 matches 13 bases. V dropped 5 bases and J dropped 2; count of bases not matched to a gene: 6. Germline V CDR1 and CDR2: MNHEY, SVGAGI. The CDR3 is made up of 16 amino acids. CDR3 protein: CASSKTSGRSPYEQYF. The CDR3 coding sequence is TGTGCCAGCAGTAAGACTAGCGGGAGGTCCCCCTACGAGCAGTACTTC.

This clonotype has at least ten counts. The DNA for the CDR3 is TGTGCCAGCAGTCTCAGGTCCCAACAGCCCCAGCATTTT. Encoded protein: CASSLRSQQPQHF. This sequence joins TRBV12-3 or TRBV12-4 and TRBJ1-5; D is unresolved. V was cut by 5 bases and J by 7 bases, with 12 bases left in between. The CDR3 has 13 amino acids.

The chain joins TRBV6-6 to TRBJ2-3; unclear D gene. V was pared by 6 bases and J by 0 bases, with 13 bases between. Germline V gives CDR1 MNHNY, CDR2 SVGAGI (reference sequence). CDR3 length: 15 residues. CDR3 region: CASSKGGLSTDTQYF. CDR3 DNA sequence: TGTGCCAGCAGCAAGGGCGGTCTGAGCACAGATACGCAGTATTTT.

This clonotype appeared a few times. The DNA of the CDR3 is TGTGCCAGCAGTTTAACTAGCGGGGGAGAGACCCAGTACTTC. It translates to CASSLTSGGETQYF. V is TRBV6-6 and J is TRBJ2-5; 11 bases align to TRBD2. V shed 4 bases and J 4 bases; nucleotides not matched to a gene: 2. This CDR3 comprises 14 residues. CDR1 MNHNY and CDR2 SVGAGI come from the germline V gene (reference sequence).

The CDR3 coding sequence is TGCGCCAGCAGCTTGGAGTTTGGGGGCCCCTACGAGCAGTACTTC. This sequence encodes CASSLEFGGPYEQYF. The gene calls are TRBV5-1 and TRBJ2-7; maybe TRBD1 (6 bases). CDR3 size: 15 residues. V was shortened by 0 bases and J by 2 bases, with 12 bases between the two germline ends. In germline, CDR1 is SGHRS, CDR2 YFSETQ.

This sequence joins TRBV20-1 and TRBJ2-1, with 10 bases fitting TRBD2. The CDR3 is 12 residues long. Germline CDR1 reads DFQATT; CDR2 reads SNEGSKA (reference sequence). V lost 4 bases, J lost 9 bases, and 3 bases stayed unmatched. The CDR3 DNA sequence: TGCAGTGCTAATAGCGGGAGGATTGAGCAGTTCTTC. Amino acid sequence: CSANSGRIEQFF.

V and J are TRBV12-3 or TRBV12-4 and TRBJ1-5; perhaps TRBD1 as D (6 bases). This CDR3 is 13 amino acids long. Trimming took off 5 bases at V and 5 bases at J, with 10 bases between the two ends. In DNA, the CDR3 is TGTGCCAGCAGTAGTTCAGGGGATCAGCCCCAGCATTTT. This translates into CASSSSGDQPQHF.

This chain links TRBV7-9 with TRBJ2-1, with 9 positions matching TRBD2. This CDR3 is built from 17 residues. Trimming at V came to 5 bases and at J to 2 bases, leaving 10 bases not matched to a gene. Germline assignment: CDR1 SEHNR and CDR2 FQNEAQ (reference sequence). CDR3 DNA: TGTGCCAGCAGCATTACGGGACTAGCAATACCCTACAATGAGCAGTTCTTC. It is translated as CASSITGLAIPYNEQFF.

This clonotype was detected a few times. The chain carries TRBV2 and TRBJ2-7, with 9 bases that match TRBD1. Germline loops: CDR1 SNHLY, CDR2 FYNNEI. The V gene end was trimmed by 4 bases and the J gene end by 3 bases; junction bases not matched to a gene: 10. This CDR3 comprises 16 residues. CDR3: CASSGDRDRAYYEQYF. The DNA for the CDR3 is TGTGCCAGCAGTGGAGACCGGGACAGGGCTTACTACGAGCAGTACTTC.

The chain recombines TRBV5-5 with TRBJ1-1; D remains ambiguous. Looked up from germline, CDR1 is SGHKS and CDR2 is YYEKEE (reference sequence). This CDR3 spans 14 amino acids. V lost 4 bases, J lost 0 bases, and 10 bases lay in between. For the CDR3, the DNA is TGTGCCAGCAGCGGCCGGGATATGAACACTGAAGCTTTCTTT. This codes for CASSGRDMNTEAFF.

On this clonotype itself: The final CDR3 position lacks the conserved phenylalanine or tryptophan, pointing to a likely read error. V and J are TRBV7-9 and TRBJ1-5; D not resolved. CDR3 length equals 13 residues. Trimming pared 3 bases from V and 5 bases from J, leaving 8 bases between. Germline CDR1 is SEHNR and CDR2 is FQNEAQ (reference sequence). The CDR3 sequence: CASSFASDQPQHL. Here the CDR3 DNA reads TGTGCCAGCAGCTTTGCCAGTGATCAGCCCCAGCATCTT.

This clonotype has a handful of counts. The rearrangement joins TRBV7-9 to TRBJ1-6; no clear D gene. V gave up 2 bases and J gave up 9 bases, with 8 bases separating them. This CDR3 contains 13 residues. In germline, CDR1 is SEHNR, CDR2 FQNEAQ (reference sequence). The CDR3 here is CASSLLPVSPLHF. CDR3 nucleotide sequence: TGTGCCAGCAGCTTACTCCCGGTTTCACCCCTCCACTTT.

This chain joins TRBV6-1 and TRBJ1-6; D possibly corresponds to TRBD1 (5 bases). CDR3 length: 18 amino acids. Trimming took off 3 bases at V and 0 bases at J, with 15 bases between the two ends. Germline V lookup: CDR1 MNHNS, CDR2 SASEGT. The CDR3 coding sequence is TGTGCCAGCAGTGATCGGGCGGGGACGAGCTCCTATAATTCACCCCTCCACTTT. It codes for CASSDRAGTSSYNSPLHF.

The chain carries TRBV27 and TRBJ2-7, with 9 bases fitting TRBD2. Per the germline V gene, CDR1 is MNHEY and CDR2 is SMNVEV (reference sequence). The CDR3 totals 12 residues. Germline trimming cut 6 bases from V and 9 bases from J; bases unmatched to any gene: 6. As DNA, the CDR3 is TGTGCCAGCAGCCCTGTTAGCGGGGGGCAGTACTTC. Translation gives CASSPVSGGQYF.

This chain uses TRBV15 with TRBJ1-1; D is unclear. With 0 bases removed from V and 1 base from J, the gap between germline ends came to 15 bases. The length of the CDR3 is 17 residues. Looked up from germline, CDR1 is LNHNV and CDR2 is YYDKDF (reference sequence). CDR3 sequence: CATSRDPGTSTNTEAFF. The CDR3 coding sequence is TGTGCCACCAGCAGAGATCCGGGTACTTCCACGAACACTGAAGCTTTCTTT. The full variable domain, rest sourced from reference TRBV15 and TRBJ1-1, is DAMVIQNPRYQVTQFGKPVTLSCSQTLNHNVMYWYQQKSSQAPKLLFHYYDKDFNNEADTPDNFQSRRPNTSFCFLDIRSPGLGDTAMYLCATSRDPGTSTNTEAFFGQGTRLTVV.

This clonotype has more than one count but fewer than ten. The J gene is TRBJ2-5, the V gene TRBV12-3 or TRBV12-4, with D possibly called TRBD1 or TRBD2 (5 bases each). CDR3 size: 12 residues. The germline V and J ends were trimmed by 5 bases and 4 bases, with 8 bases remaining between them. The CDR3 nucleotides read TGTGCCAGCAGTGAAGGGACAGAGACCCAGTACTTC. As protein: CASSEGTETQYF.

V usage is TRBV20-1 and J usage is TRBJ1-6; D perhaps matches TRBD1 (6 bases). CDR3 length: 15 amino acids. From germline, CDR1 is DFQATT and CDR2 SNEGSKA (reference sequence). Deletions cut 2 bases from V and 8 bases from J, with 16 bases between. The CDR3 nucleotides read TGCAGTGCTAGACCTGGGGGCCTATTTGATTCACCCCTCCACTTT. Translating gives CSARPGGLFDSPLHF.

This sequence joins TRBV10-1 and TRBJ2-5; 13 bases align to TRBD2. The CDR3 has 14 amino acids. Germline V CDR1 and CDR2: WNHNN, SYGVQD (reference sequence). V was clipped by 8 bases and J by 5 bases; unmatched bases: 5. CDR3 in amino acids: CASLTSGRAETQYF. The CDR3 DNA reads TGCGCCAGCCTCACTAGCGGGAGGGCCGAGACCCAGTACTTC.

The V call is TRBV5-1, the J call TRBJ2-6, with 12 positions matching TRBD2. The CDR3 totals 19 residues. The V gene's germline CDR1 is SGHRS and CDR2 YFSETQ. With 0 bases clipped from V and 3 bases from J, the junction kept 7 bases outside the gene matches. The CDR3, as DNA: TGCGCCAGCAGCTTGGCTAGCGGGAGGGCCAGACTTGGGGCCAACGTCCTGACTTTC. It translates to CASSLASGRARLGANVLTF. The full variable domain, in which reference TRBV5-1 and TRBJ2-6 provide the parts outside the CDR3, is KAGVTQTPRYLIKTRGQQVTLSCSPISGHRSVSWYQQTPGQGLQFLFEYFSETQRNKGNFPGRFSGRQFSNSRSEMNVSTLELGDSALYLCASSLASGRARLGANVLTFGAGSRLTVL.

The chain employs TRBV2 and TRBJ2-2; D possibly corresponds to TRBD1 (7 bases). V was clipped by 3 bases and J by 4 bases, with 12 bases between them. The germline gives CDR1 SNHLY, CDR2 FYNNEI. The length of the CDR3 is 15 residues. In DNA, the CDR3 is TGTGCCAGCAGTGAGCGGCAGGGGGGCACCGGGGAGCTGTTTTTT. Protein product: CASSERQGGTGELFF.

V gene TRBV27 combines with J gene TRBJ1-1; D remains ambiguous. This CDR3 contains 13 residues. CDR1 is MNHEY and CDR2 is SMNVEV in the germline V gene (reference sequence). Trimming left V 2 bases short and J 10 bases short, with 14 bases between. CDR3 sequence (DNA): TGTGCCAGCAGTTTAAATTGGGAGTCAGGAGCTTTCTTT. This encodes CASSLNWESGAFF.

The chain has TRBV15 and TRBJ2-7; D gene ambiguous. Trimming removed 1 base at V and 2 bases at J, with 6 bases between. In germline, CDR1 is LNHNV, CDR2 YYDKDF (reference sequence). There are 13 residues in the CDR3. CDR3 nucleotide sequence: TGTGCCACCAGCAGAGCAGTTACCTACGAGCAGTACTTC. Encoded protein: CATSRAVTYEQYF.

On this clonotype itself: This is likely a read error, given that the CDR3 carries no conserved phenylalanine or tryptophan at its end. The V and J genes are TRBV10-3 and TRBJ1-4, with 9 bases lining up with TRBD1. The CDR3 totals 12 residues. The V gene's germline CDR1 is ENHRY and CDR2 SYGVKD. Unmatched junction bases numbered 3, after V lost 10 bases and J lost 6 bases. CDR3 in DNA: TGTGCCACCAGGACAGGGGATGAAAAACTGTTTTTG. This gives the protein CATRTGDEKLFL.

This clonotype was picked up a small number of times. This chain joins TRBV29-1 and TRBJ2-6, with D possibly being TRBD1 (6 bases). The CDR3 consists of 13 residues. The germline V and J ends were trimmed by 7 bases and 2 bases, with 9 bases remaining between them. Germline assignment: CDR1 SQVTM and CDR2 ANQGSEA. The CDR3 here is CSAYRAGANVLTF. CDR3 sequence (DNA): TGCAGCGCATACAGGGCTGGGGCCAACGTCCTGACTTTC.

This clonotype was found a few times. For the CDR3, the DNA is TGCGCCAGCACCTCCGGCGGGATTAAGTCCGACGAGCAGTACTTC. The encoded protein is CASTSGGIKSDEQYF. This chain uses TRBV10-2 with TRBJ2-7, with D maybe TRBD2 (6 bases). CDR1 WSHSY and CDR2 SAAADI come from the germline V gene. The V gene lost 7 bases and the J gene lost 5 bases, with 21 bases spanning the gap. This CDR3 has 15 amino acids.

The genes are TRBV28 and TRBJ2-1; perhaps D is TRBD1 or TRBD2 (6 bases each). Germline V gene sequence: CDR1 MDHEN, CDR2 SYDVKM. Trimming stripped 2 bases from V and 5 bases from J, with 13 bases between. The CDR3 has 15 residues. In nucleotides, the CDR3 is TGTGCCAGCAGTTTACTAGGAGGGGGTGACAATGAGCAGTTCTTC. This encodes CASSLLGGGDNEQFF.

This clonotype was seen once. The J gene is TRBJ1-1, the V gene TRBV2; 7 nucleotides align to TRBD1. The CDR3 has 13 amino acids. The germline V gene has CDR1 SNHLY and CDR2 FYNNEI. Trimming at V came to 6 bases and at J to 1 base, leaving 2 bases not matched to a gene. In DNA, the CDR3 is TGTGCCAGCAGAGGACAGGCGAACACTGAAGCTTTCTTT. Translation: CASRGQANTEAFF.

J is TRBJ2-3 and V is TRBV2; TRBD1 matches at 8 bases. Trimming removed 6 bases from V and 6 bases from J; junction bases left unmatched: 5. This CDR3 is 13 amino acids long. CDR1 and CDR2 (germline): SNHLY, FYNNEI. CDR3 region: CASRRQGSDTQYF. The DNA for the CDR3 is TGTGCCAGCAGGAGACAGGGGTCGGATACGCAGTATTTT. Looking up the rest from reference TRBV2 and TRBJ2-3 gives the full variable domain: EPEVTQTPSHQVTQMGQEVILRCVPISNHLYFYWYRQILGQKVEFLVSFYNNEISEKSEIFDDQFSVERPDGSNFTLKIRSTKLEDSAMYFCASRRQGSDTQYFGPGTRLTVL.